These 17 T cell receptor beta chains came from one sample sequenced in a study of blood T cell repertoires in COVID-19. The assay was immunoSEQ multiplex PCR, and TCRdb's table has in-frame clones only and misses some. The sample includes 200,000 to 250,000 clones, more than 70% of them seen just once. The sample comprised peripheral blood. The receptors were sampled from a woman aged 55-70 years with acute or convalescent COVID-19.

This clone was detected once. The V call is TRBV18, the J call TRBJ2-1; 9 bases are shared with TRBD2. The CDR3 totals 15 residues. Germline CDR1 reads KGHSH; CDR2 reads LQKENI. V lost 4 bases, J lost 1 base, and 2 bases stayed unmatched. The CDR3 here is CASSLSGRSYNEQFF. As DNA, the CDR3 is TGTGCCAGCTCACTTAGCGGGAGATCCTACAATGAGCAGTTCTTC.

The rearrangement links TRBV5-1 to TRBJ2-7, with 7 nucleotides matching TRBD2. Trimming at V came to 0 bases and at J to 2 bases, leaving 5 bases not matched to a gene. This CDR3 spans 15 amino acids. Germline CDR1 and CDR2: SGHRS and YFSETQ. CDR3 amino acids: CASSLGGSQAYEQYF. The CDR3 DNA is TGCGCCAGCAGCTTGGGCGGGAGCCAAGCCTACGAGCAGTACTTC.

The rearrangement joins TRBV30 to TRBJ1-5; D not certain. Germline-derived CDR1 and CDR2 are GTSNPN and SVGIG (reference sequence). The CDR3 spans 14 residues. V was shortened by 3 bases and J by 3 bases, with 12 bases between the two germline ends. The CDR3 reads CAWRTNGDNQPQHF. DNA of the CDR3: TGTGCCTGGAGGACCAACGGAGACAATCAGCCCCAGCATTTT.

This chain uses TRBV5-6 with TRBJ1-2; the match to TRBD1 covers 8 bases. The junction had 3 bases not matched to a gene; V was cut back by 4 bases and J by 4 bases. The CDR3 is 13 residues long. The germline gives CDR1 SGHDT, CDR2 YYEEEE. The CDR3 is CASSKDRVYGYTF. The CDR3 DNA follows: TGTGCCAGCAGCAAGGACAGGGTCTATGGCTACACCTTC. The full variable domain, with the rest looked up from reference TRBV5-6 and TRBJ1-2, is DAGVTQSPTHLIKTRGQQVTLRCSPKSGHDTVSWYQQALGQGPQFIFQYYEEEERQRGNFPDRFSGHQFPNYSSELNVNALLLGDSALYLCASSKDRVYGYTFGSGTRLTVV.

The chain employs TRBV18 and TRBJ1-4; the match to TRBD1 covers 9 bases. The CDR3 is 16 amino acids. J gave up 0 bases and V 5 bases, and 4 bases lay outside the gene matches. Per germline, CDR1 KGHSH and CDR2 LQKENI. The CDR3 protein is CASSTGGPATNEKLFF. CDR3 nucleotide sequence: TGTGCCAGCTCAACAGGGGGCCCTGCAACTAATGAAAAACTGTTTTTT.

The chain has TRBV19 and TRBJ1-2, with TRBD1 identical over 7 bases. The J segment lost 5 bases and the V segment lost 7 bases, leaving 10 bases of the junction unmatched. Germline CDR1 LNHDA, CDR2 SQIVND (reference sequence). The CDR3 has 14 residues. Here the CDR3 reads CASTLRTGSYGYTF. The CDR3 nucleotides read TGTGCCAGTACTCTCCGGACAGGTAGTTATGGCTACACCTTC.

The CDR3 spells CASSPSQTGRNTEAFF. The CDR3 DNA reads TGTGCCAGCAGCCCTAGCCAGACAGGGAGAAACACTGAAGCTTTCTTT. The chain uses TRBV3-1 (or the pseudogene TRBV3-2) and TRBJ1-1; 7 bases are a match to TRBD1. The CDR3 is 16 amino acids. Germline V gene sequence: CDR1 LGHDT, CDR2 YNNKEL (reference sequence). The ends lost 4 bases at V and 2 bases at J; junction bases unmatched: 10.

The J gene is TRBJ1-1, the V gene TRBV19; TRBD1 aligns across 9 bases. The V segment lost 8 bases and the J segment 9 bases; nucleotides outside the gene matches: 10. The CDR3 has 13 amino acids. Germline CDR1 and CDR2: LNHDA and SQIVND (reference sequence). The CDR3 nucleotides read TGTGCCAGTCACAGGGGGCCAATCTGGAAAGCTTTCTTT. Its protein product is CASHRGPIWKAFF.

This sequence joins TRBV11-2 and TRBJ1-4; 9 nucleotides match TRBD1. Unmatched junction bases numbered 6, after V lost 5 bases and J lost 8 bases. Germline V CDR1 and CDR2: SGHAT, FQNNGV. This CDR3 has 14 residues. The CDR3 DNA reads TGTGCCAGCAGCCCAGGGACAGGGATCGAAAAACTGTTTTTT. Protein: CASSPGTGIEKLFF.

The chain couples TRBV5-1 to TRBJ1-1; no clear D. The CDR3 length is 15 residues. Germline values: CDR1 SGHRS, CDR2 YFSETQ. Between the trimmed V and J ends, which lost 0 bases and 1 base, there was a span of 10 bases. CDR3 amino acids: CASSLAVTGNTEAFF. The CDR3 DNA sequence: TGCGCCAGCAGCTTGGCGGTAACTGGGAACACTGAAGCTTTCTTT.

This rearrangement joins TRBV29-1 to TRBJ2-2; D is uncertain. V lost 2 bases and J lost 7, with 14 bases in between. Germline assignment: CDR1 SQVTM and CDR2 ANQGSEA. The CDR3 consists of 14 residues. The CDR3 is CSVENVLGDGELFF. The CDR3 DNA follows: TGCAGCGTTGAAAACGTGCTAGGAGACGGGGAGCTGTTTTTT.

The V gene is TRBV2, the J gene TRBJ1-2, with a possible D match to TRBD1 (5 bases). Trimming removed 8 bases from V and 1 base from J, with 17 bases in between. The CDR3 spans 15 residues. Germline V gene data show CDR1 as SNHLY and CDR2 as FYNNEI. CDR3 DNA sequence: TGTGCCAGCGGGGCCCTGCTGGCTCTTAACTATGGCTACACCTTC. It is translated as CASGALLALNYGYTF.

The chain couples TRBV6-2 or TRBV6-3 to TRBJ1-6; maybe TRBD1 (6 bases). The CDR3 loop spans 15 amino acids. The germline V gene has CDR1 MNHEY and CDR2 SVGEGT. The V end lost 5 bases, the J end lost 10 bases, and 18 bases lay between the germline ends. CDR3 loop: CASSPRGGGRSPLHF. The CDR3 DNA reads as TGTGCCAGCAGTCCCCGTGGGGGGGGCCGGTCACCCCTCCACTTT.

The rearrangement links TRBV9 to TRBJ2-3, with D possibly TRBD1 on 7 matching bases. This CDR3 is built from 15 residues. CDR1 SGDLS and CDR2 YYNGEE come from the germline V gene. Trimming pared 7 bases from V and 2 bases from J, leaving 17 bases between. CDR3: CASGGTVFSTDTQYF. The DNA for the CDR3 is TGTGCCAGCGGGGGGACAGTTTTTTCCACAGATACGCAGTATTTT.

The CDR3 DNA follows: TGTGCCAGCAGTTTAATCGGGGGGGCCCCTAGGGGGGCAGATACGCAGTATTTT. This sequence encodes CASSLIGGAPRGADTQYF. This chain connects TRBV27 to TRBJ2-3, with 8 bases identical to TRBD2. This CDR3 has 18 residues. V was clipped by 2 bases and J by 4 bases; unmatched bases: 14. Germline CDR1 and CDR2: MNHEY and SMNVEV (reference sequence).

The chain has TRBV7-6 and TRBJ2-1; 12 nucleotides agree with TRBD2. Germline CDR1 reads SGHVS; CDR2 reads FNYEAQ. This CDR3 contains 15 residues. V dropped 1 base and J dropped 7; count of bases not matched to a gene: 2. CDR3 coding DNA: TGTGCCAGCAGCTTAGAGGGGACTAGCGGGAATGAGCAGTTCTTC. It encodes CASSLEGTSGNEQFF.

V is TRBV5-6 and J is TRBJ1-6; no reliable D call. The germline V gene has CDR1 SGHDT and CDR2 YYEEEE. V shed 0 bases and J shed 10 bases, with 5 bases lying between them. The CDR3 totals 12 residues. Here the CDR3 DNA reads TGTGCCAGCAGCTTGGGAAGCTCACCCCTCCACTTT. Its translation: CASSLGSSPLHF.